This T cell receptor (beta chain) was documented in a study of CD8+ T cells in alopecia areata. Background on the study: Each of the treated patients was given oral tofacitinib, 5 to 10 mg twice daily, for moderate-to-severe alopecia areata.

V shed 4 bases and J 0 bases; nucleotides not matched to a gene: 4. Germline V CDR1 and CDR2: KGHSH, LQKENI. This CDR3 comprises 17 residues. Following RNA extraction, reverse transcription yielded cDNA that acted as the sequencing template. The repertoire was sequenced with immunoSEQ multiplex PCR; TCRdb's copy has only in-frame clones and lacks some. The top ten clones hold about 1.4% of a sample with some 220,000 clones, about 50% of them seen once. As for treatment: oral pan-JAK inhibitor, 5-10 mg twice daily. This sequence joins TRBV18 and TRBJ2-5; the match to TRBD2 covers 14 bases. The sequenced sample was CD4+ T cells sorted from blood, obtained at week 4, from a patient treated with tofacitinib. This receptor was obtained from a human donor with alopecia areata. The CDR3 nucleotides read TGTGCCAGCTCACGGACTAGCGGGGGGAAGTACCAAGAGACCCAGTACTTC. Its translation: CASSRTSGGKYQETQYF.